This TCR beta chain was found in a study of regulatory T cells in long-lasting Graves disease. Across the study: Prior antithyroid drug treatment in newly diagnosed Graves' patients lasted under 3 months.

This clonotype was picked up many times. Antigen: not known. Noted time point: newly diagnosed GD, antithyroid drugs for less than 3 months. Construction of the TCR library relied on RNA isolated from PBMCs. Both iRepertoire HTBI primers and Arm-PCR of CDR3 regions were used to build the TCR beta libraries. Each CDR3 protein gets one entry after TCRdb re-called the multiplex PCR reads with MiXCR. The table lists approximately 210,000 distinct CDR3 sequences, around 20% of them singletons, with approximately 20% in the top ten. Study findings and constraints: Persistent disease samples used TRBV28, TRBJ1-2 and TRBJ2-5 preferentially.

Trimming shortened V by 3 bases and J by 5 bases, and 8 bases separated the two germline ends. The germline V gene has CDR1 KGHSH and CDR2 LQKENI. CDR3 length: 13 amino acids. This material consisted of peripheral blood mononuclear cells (PBMCs), taken at new diagnosis, from a patient treated with antithyroid drugs. The clonotype comes from a female donor with Graves disease. J is TRBJ1-5 and V is TRBV18; possibly TRBD1 for D (5 bases). The CDR3 region has the DNA TGTGCCAGCTCACCGGGACTGGATCAGCCCCAGCATTTT. Residues: CASSPGLDQPQHF.